This is a list of T cell receptor beta chains from one sample in a study of cytomegalovirus exposure and HLA in healthy donors. The table came from immunoSEQ multiplex PCR; TCRdb's copy has only in-frame clones and leaves some out. Among more than 85,000 clones listed, about four fifths were seen once. Input material: PBMCs. The receptor set was obtained from a man aged 30 to 39 in good health and CMV-seronegative. CDR3s include the opening cysteine and the closing phenylalanine or tryptophan. A D gene is named only where the DNA matches it firmly. Clone size is stated in some rows and not others, as once, few, many or a class when expanded.

D | size | J | V | CDR3 | DNA
TRBD2 | NA | TRBJ2-3 | TRBV11-2 | CASSLYRTSGSKTDTQYF | TGTGCCAGCAGCCTCTACAGGACTAGCGGGAGTAAGACAGATACGCAGTATTTT
NA | NA | TRBJ1-2 | TRBV5-6 | CASSPLGDRYGYTF | TGTGCCAGCAGCCCACTGGGAGACCGCTATGGCTACACCTTC
TRBD1 | NA | TRBJ1-5 | TRBV19 | CASRQGALGQPQHF | TGTGCCAGTAGACAGGGGGCGCTTGGTCAGCCCCAGCATTTT
TRBD1 | NA | TRBJ1-3 | TRBV5-1 | CASSRTGGEGNTIYF | TGCGCCAGCAGCCGGACAGGGGGCGAAGGAAACACCATATATTTT
TRBD1 | NA | TRBJ2-1 | TRBV2 | CASRGQGARMNEQFF | TGTGCCAGCAGAGGACAGGGGGCGCGTATGAATGAGCAGTTCTTC
TRBD1 | NA | TRBJ1-6 | TRBV5-6 | CASSFRGALHF | TGTGCCAGCAGCTTCAGGGGGGCCCTCCACTTT
NA | few | TRBJ1-4 | TRBV4-3 | CASSPSAVTTNEKLFF | TGCGCCAGCAGCCCGTCCGCAGTGACAACTAATGAAAAACTGTTTTTT
TRBD1 | NA | TRBJ1-4 | TRBV9 | CASSGTGIPNEKLFF | TGTGCCAGCAGCGGGACAGGGATCCCTAATGAAAAACTGTTTTTT
NA | NA | TRBJ2-7 | TRBV6-6 | CASSPSWGVSYEQYF | TGTGCCAGCAGTCCGAGCTGGGGGGTTTCCTACGAGCAGTACTTC
TRBD2 | once | TRBJ2-3 | TRBV7-2 | CASSLLAGGLQYF | TGTGCCAGCAGCTTACTAGCGGGGGGGCTTCAGTATTTT
TRBD2 | few | TRBJ2-7 | TRBV28 | CASSLPDRVAGGYEQYF | TGTGCCAGCAGTTTACCTGATCGCGTAGCGGGAGGCTACGAGCAGTACTTC
TRBD1 | NA | TRBJ1-5 | TRBV4-3 | CASSQVYAAGGLSQPQHF | TGCGCCAGCAGCCAAGTCTATGCGGCAGGGGGATTATCTCAGCCCCAGCATTTT
TRBD2 | NA | TRBJ2-2 | TRBV5-4 | CASSSGRLAGGRRFAGELFF | TGTGCCAGCAGCTCCGGGAGACTAGCGGGGGGGCGGCGGTTTGCCGGGGAGCTGTTTTTT
NA | few | TRBJ2-5 | TRBV29-1 | CSVETGAGETQYF | TGCAGCGTTGAAACTGGGGCAGGGGAGACCCAGTACTTC
TRBD1 | NA | TRBJ2-5 | TRBV10-1 | CASSAGTVETQYF | TGCGCCAGCAGTGCCGGGACAGTAGAGACCCAGTACTTC
NA | NA | TRBJ1-1 | TRBV7-9 | CASSLRGRGNTEAFF | TGTGCCAGCAGCTTACGAGGCAGGGGAAACACTGAAGCTTTCTTT
TRBD1 | few | TRBJ1-3 | TRBV9 | CASSTPRGTGLFLSSGNTIYF | TGTGCCAGCAGCACTCCCCGGGGGACAGGCCTTTTTCTTTCCTCTGGAAACACCATATATTTT
NA | NA | TRBJ2-7 | TRBV5-6 | CASSLGWGRSYEQYF | TGTGCCAGCTCTCTGGGGTGGGGGCGGTCCTACGAGCAGTACTTC
NA | NA | TRBJ2-5 | TRBV19 | CASQSAGGDVETQYF | TGTGCCAGTCAGTCAGCTGGAGGGGACGTTGAGACCCAGTACTTC
NA | few | TRBJ1-1 | TRBV29-1 | CSVDRGTNTEAFF | TGCAGCGTTGATCGGGGGACGAACACTGAAGCTTTCTTT
TRBD1 | NA | TRBJ2-7 | TRBV15 | CATSTGTGSYEQYF | TGTGCCACCAGCACCGGGACAGGGTCCTACGAGCAGTACTTC
NA | NA | TRBJ2-7 | TRBV7-2 | CASSLFPGSYEQYF | TGTGCCAGCAGCTTATTCCCGGGCTCCTACGAGCAGTACTTC
TRBD1 | NA | TRBJ1-1 | TRBV19 | CASIPDRLDTEAFF | TGTGCCAGTATCCCGGACAGGTTGGACACTGAAGCTTTCTTT
NA | NA | TRBJ1-3 | TRBV4-3 | CASSQGRGSGNTIYF | TGCGCCAGCAGCCAAGGGAGGGGTTCTGGAAACACCATATATTTT
NA | NA | TRBJ1-1 | TRBV19 | CASNVGGLYTEAFF | TGTGCCAGTAATGTGGGTGGGCTCTACACTGAAGCTTTCTTT
TRBD2 | NA | TRBJ2-7 | TRBV6-6 | CASRNPSGRTYEQYF | TGTGCCAGCAGGAATCCTAGCGGGAGAACCTACGAGCAGTACTTC
TRBD1 | NA | TRBJ1-2 | TRBV7-6 | CASSLDQTGGIYGYTF | TGTGCCAGCAGCTTAGATCAGACAGGGGGTATCTATGGCTACACCTTC
TRBD2 | NA | TRBJ2-1 | TRBV4-3 | CASSQALAGGYYNEQFF | TGCGCCAGCAGCCAGGCTCTAGCGGGGGGTTACTACAATGAGCAGTTCTTC
TRBD2 | NA | TRBJ2-5 | TRBV7-9 | CASSLPTSGGPQETQYF | TGTGCCAGCAGCTTACCGACTAGCGGGGGACCCCAAGAGACCCAGTACTTC
NA | NA | TRBJ1-2 | TRBV4-3 | CASSHGTGTLDGYTF | TGCGCCAGCAGCCATGGAACCGGGACATTAGATGGCTACACCTTC
TRBD1 | NA | TRBJ1-4 | TRBV4-1 | CASSQDGTGGYKLFF | TGCGCCAGCAGCCAAGACGGGACAGGGGGCTATAAACTGTTTTTT
NA | once | TRBJ1-2 | TRBV30 | CAWSVSDSGGYTF | TGTGCCTGGAGTGTCTCGGATTCGGGTGGCTACACCTTC
NA | once | TRBJ1-1 | TRBV11-2 | CASSLEQNTEAFF | TGTGCCAGCAGCTTAGAACAAAACACTGAAGCTTTCTTT
TRBD1 | NA | TRBJ1-3 | TRBV11-2 | CASSLEQGADTIYF | TGTGCCAGCAGCTTAGAACAGGGGGCAGACACCATATATTTT
NA | NA | TRBJ2-5 | TRBV14 | CASSPLQGGKGTQYF | TGTGCCAGCAGCCCATTACAGGGTGGCAAAGGGACCCAGTACTTC
NA | NA | TRBJ1-2 | TRBV5-1 | CASSLSPGGNYGYTF | TGCGCCAGCAGCTTGTCCCCAGGAGGGAACTATGGCTACACCTTC
NA | NA | TRBJ1-1 | TRBV5-1 | CASSLRQQNTEAFF | TGCGCCAGCAGCCTTAGACAGCAGAACACTGAAGCTTTCTTT
TRBD2 | NA | TRBJ2-5 | TRBV9 | CASSVDASGIYGETQYF | TGTGCCAGCAGCGTAGATGCGAGCGGGATCTATGGGGAGACCCAGTACTTC
TRBD2 | NA | TRBJ2-1 | TRBV9 | CASSGGGSNEQFF | TGTGCCAGCAGCGGGGGGGGTAGCAATGAGCAGTTCTTC
TRBD2 | NA | TRBJ2-7 | TRBV19 | CASSFAGGMSEQYF | TGTGCCAGTAGTTTTGCGGGAGGGATGAGTGAGCAGTACTTC
NA | NA | TRBJ2-5 | TRBV2 | CASADGRSAETQYF | TGTGCCAGCGCCGACGGGAGATCGGCCGAGACCCAGTACTTC